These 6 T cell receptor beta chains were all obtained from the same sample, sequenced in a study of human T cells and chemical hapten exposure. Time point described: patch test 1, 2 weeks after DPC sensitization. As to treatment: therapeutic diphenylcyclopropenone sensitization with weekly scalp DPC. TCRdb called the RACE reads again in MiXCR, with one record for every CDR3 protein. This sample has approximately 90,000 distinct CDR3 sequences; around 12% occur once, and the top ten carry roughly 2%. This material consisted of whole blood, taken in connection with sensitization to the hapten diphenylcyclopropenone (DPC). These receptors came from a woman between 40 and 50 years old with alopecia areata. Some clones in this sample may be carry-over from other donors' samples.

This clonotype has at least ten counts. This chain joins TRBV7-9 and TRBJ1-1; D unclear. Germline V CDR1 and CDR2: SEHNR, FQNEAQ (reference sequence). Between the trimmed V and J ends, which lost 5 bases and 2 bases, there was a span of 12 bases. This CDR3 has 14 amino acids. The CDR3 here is CASSPIGYNTEAFF. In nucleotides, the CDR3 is TGTGCCAGCAGCCCCATCGGTTATAACACTGAAGCTTTCTTT.

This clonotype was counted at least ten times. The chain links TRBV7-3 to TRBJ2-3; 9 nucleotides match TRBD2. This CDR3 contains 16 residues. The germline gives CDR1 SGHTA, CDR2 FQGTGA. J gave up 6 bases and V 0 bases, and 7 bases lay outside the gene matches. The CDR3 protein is CASSLTGGRAADTQYF. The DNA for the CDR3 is TGTGCCAGCAGCTTAACGGGCGGGAGGGCCGCGGATACGCAGTATTTT. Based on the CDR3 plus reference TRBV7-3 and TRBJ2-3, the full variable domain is GAGVSQTPSNKVTEKGKYVELRCDPISGHTALYWYRQSLGQGPEFLIYFQGTGAADDSGLPNDRFFAVRPEGSVSTLKIQRTERGDSAVYLCASSLTGGRAADTQYFGPGTRLTVL.

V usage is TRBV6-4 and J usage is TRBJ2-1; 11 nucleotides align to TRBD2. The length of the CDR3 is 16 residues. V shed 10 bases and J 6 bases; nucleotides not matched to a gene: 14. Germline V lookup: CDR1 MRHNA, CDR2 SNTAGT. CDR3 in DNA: TGTGCCACCTCCCTCTCCGGGACTAGCGGCTCCAATGAGCAGTTCTTC. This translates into CATSLSGTSGSNEQFF.

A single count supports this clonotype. The CDR3 bases are TGTGCCAGCAGCTTAGAGGGAGCGGGACCCTACAATGAGCAGTTCTTC. Encoded protein: CASSLEGAGPYNEQFF. The chain recombines TRBV7-2 with TRBJ2-1, with 7 bases fitting TRBD2. Trimming cost V 1 base and J 2 bases; bases outside gene matches: 5. The germline CDR1 and CDR2 sequences are SGHTA and FQGNSA. The CDR3 runs 16 residues.

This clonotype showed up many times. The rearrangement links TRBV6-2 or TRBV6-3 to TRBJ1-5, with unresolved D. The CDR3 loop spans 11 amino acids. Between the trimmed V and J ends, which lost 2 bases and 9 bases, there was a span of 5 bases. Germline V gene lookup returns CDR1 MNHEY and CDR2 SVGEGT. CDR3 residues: CASSYPGPQHF. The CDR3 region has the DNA TGTGCCAGCAGTTACCCCGGGCCCCAGCATTTT.

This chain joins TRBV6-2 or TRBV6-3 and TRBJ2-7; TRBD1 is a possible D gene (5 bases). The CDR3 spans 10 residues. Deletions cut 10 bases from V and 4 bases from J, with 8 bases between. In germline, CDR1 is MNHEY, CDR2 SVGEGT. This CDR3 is CATGRYEQYF. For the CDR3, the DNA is TGTGCCACAGGGCGATACGAGCAGTACTTC.